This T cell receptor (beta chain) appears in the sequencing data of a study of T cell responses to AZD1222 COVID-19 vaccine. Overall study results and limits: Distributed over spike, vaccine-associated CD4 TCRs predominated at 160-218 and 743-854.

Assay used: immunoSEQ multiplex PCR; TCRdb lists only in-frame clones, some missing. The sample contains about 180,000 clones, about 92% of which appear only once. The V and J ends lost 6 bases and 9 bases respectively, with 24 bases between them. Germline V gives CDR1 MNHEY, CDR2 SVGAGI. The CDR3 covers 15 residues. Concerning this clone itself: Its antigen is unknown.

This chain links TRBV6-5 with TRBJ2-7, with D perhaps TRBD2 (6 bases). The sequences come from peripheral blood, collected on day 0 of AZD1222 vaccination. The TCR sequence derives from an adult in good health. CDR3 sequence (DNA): TGTGCCAGCAGCGATACACCGGGACTCCACACTCGGCAGTACTTC. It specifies CASSDTPGLHTRQYF.